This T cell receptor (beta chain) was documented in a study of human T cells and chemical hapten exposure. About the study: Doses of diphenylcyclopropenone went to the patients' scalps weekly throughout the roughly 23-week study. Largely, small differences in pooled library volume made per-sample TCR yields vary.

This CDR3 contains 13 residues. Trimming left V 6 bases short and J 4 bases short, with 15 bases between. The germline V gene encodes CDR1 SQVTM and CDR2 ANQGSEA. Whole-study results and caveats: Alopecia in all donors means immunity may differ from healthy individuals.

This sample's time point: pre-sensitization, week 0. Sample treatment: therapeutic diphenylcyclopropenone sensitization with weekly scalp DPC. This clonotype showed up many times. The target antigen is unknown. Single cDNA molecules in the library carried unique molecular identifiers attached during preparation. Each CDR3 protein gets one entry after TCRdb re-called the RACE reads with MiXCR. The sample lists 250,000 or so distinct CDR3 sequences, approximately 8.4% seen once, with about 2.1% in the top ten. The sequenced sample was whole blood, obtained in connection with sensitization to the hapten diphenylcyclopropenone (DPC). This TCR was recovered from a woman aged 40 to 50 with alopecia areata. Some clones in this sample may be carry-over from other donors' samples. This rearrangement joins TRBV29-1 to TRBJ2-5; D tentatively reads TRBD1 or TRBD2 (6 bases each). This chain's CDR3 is CSVAQGGVETQYF. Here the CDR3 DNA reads TGCAGCGTGGCACAGGGAGGCGTAGAGACCCAGTACTTC.